The 5 T cell receptor beta chains below all came from one sample that was sequenced in a study of T cell responses to AZD1222 COVID-19 vaccine. The data were produced by immunoSEQ multiplex PCR, yet TCRdb's version contains in-frame clones alone and is incomplete. The sample comprises approximately 89,000 clones, 75% to 95% of which are singletons, and 4.5% rests with the top ten. The sequencing used peripheral blood, collected on day 0 of MenACWY control vaccination. Source of these receptors: an adult in good health.

The chain recombines TRBV19 with TRBJ1-2; D uncertain. The ends were cut back, 7 bases at V and 3 bases at J, with 12 bases in the middle. This CDR3 has 13 amino acids. In germline, CDR1 is LNHDA, CDR2 SQIVND (reference sequence). The DNA of the CDR3 is TGTGCCAGTACAGGCGCCAAGTACTATGGCTACACCTTC. This translates into CASTGAKYYGYTF. Drawing the rest from reference TRBV19 and TRBJ1-2, the complete variable domain is DGGITQSPKYLFRKEGQNVTLSCEQNLNHDAMYWYRQDPGQGLRLIYYSQIVNDFQKGDIAEGYSVSREKKESFPLTVTSAQKNPTAFYLCASTGAKYYGYTFGSGTRLTVV.

The chain recombines TRBV27 with TRBJ2-2; a weak D match, TRBD2 (5 bases). Trimming took off 7 bases at V and 5 bases at J, with 17 bases between the two ends. Germline V CDR1 and CDR2: MNHEY, SMNVEV (reference sequence). The CDR3 contains 15 residues. CDR3 DNA: TGTGCCAGCAACCCCTACCCGTCGGGGACCGGGGAGCTGTTTTTT. Protein: CASNPYPSGTGELFF.

This sequence joins TRBV25-1 and TRBJ1-6; D ambiguous. Trimming took off 3 bases at V and 10 bases at J, with 13 bases between the two ends. The CDR3 consists of 14 residues. Germline CDR1 MGHDK, CDR2 SYGVNS. CDR3 in DNA: TGTGCCAGCAGTGAGCGGTACTTAAGATCACCCCTCCACTTT. Its protein is CASSERYLRSPLHF. Full variable domain (rest looked up from reference TRBV25-1 and TRBJ1-6): EADIYQTPRYLVIGTGKKITLECSQTMGHDKMYWYQQDPGMELHLIHYSYGVNSTEKGDLSSESTVSRIRTEHFPLTLESARPSHTSQYLCASSERYLRSPLHFGNGTRLTVT.

This sequence joins TRBV1 and TRBJ2-7; the table calls TRBD2, which could not be checked here. TRBV1 is designated a pseudogene. The CDR3 sequence is 15 residues long. In DNA, the CDR3 is TGCACCAGCAGCCTACCGGGACTAGCGGTGCACGAGCAGTACTTC. Protein product: CTSSLPGLAVHEQYF.

This chain joins TRBV20-1 and TRBJ2-7; D may be TRBD2 (6 bases). Trimming stripped 5 bases from V and 9 bases from J, with 11 bases between. The germline V gene encodes CDR1 DFQATT and CDR2 SNEGSKA (reference sequence). The CDR3 loop spans 10 amino acids. The CDR3 loop reads CSAGWTTQYF. The CDR3 DNA follows: TGCAGTGCTGGATGGACTACGCAGTACTTC.